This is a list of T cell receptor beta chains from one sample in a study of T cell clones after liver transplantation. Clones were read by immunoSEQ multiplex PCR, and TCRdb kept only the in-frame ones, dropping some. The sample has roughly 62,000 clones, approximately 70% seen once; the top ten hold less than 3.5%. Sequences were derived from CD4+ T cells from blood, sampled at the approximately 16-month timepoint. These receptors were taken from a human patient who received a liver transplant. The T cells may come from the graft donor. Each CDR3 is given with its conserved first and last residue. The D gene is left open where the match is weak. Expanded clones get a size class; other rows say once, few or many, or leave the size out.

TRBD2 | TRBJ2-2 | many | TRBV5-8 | TGTGCCAGCAGTCGGACCGGGACTAGCGCCTTTTTTGGAGGGGAGCTGTTTTTT | CASSRTGTSAFFGGELFF
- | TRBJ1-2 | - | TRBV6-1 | TGTGCCAGCAGCGGTGCCTCCGCCACTAACTATGGCTACACCTTC | CASSGASATNYGYTF
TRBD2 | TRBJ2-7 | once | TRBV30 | TGTGCCTGGAGTGTACCTGGACTAGGCACGTACGAGCAGTACTTC | CAWSVPGLGTYEQYF
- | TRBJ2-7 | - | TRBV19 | TGTGCCAGTAGTAATACCCCCTACGAGCAGTACTTC | CASSNTPYEQYF
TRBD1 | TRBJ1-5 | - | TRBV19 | TGTGCCAGTAGTACCCCACGACAGGGAGGTCAGCCCCAGCATTTT | CASSTPRQGGQPQHF
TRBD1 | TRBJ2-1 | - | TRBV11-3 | TGTGCCAGCAGGCCCGGGACAGGGGGCGGGAGCTCCTACAATGAGCAGTTCTTC | CASRPGTGGGSSYNEQFF
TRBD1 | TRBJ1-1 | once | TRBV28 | TGTGCCAGCCGAGAATGGGAGAGACAGGGGGCTTACCGGTTGGACACTGAAGCTTTCTTT | CASREWERQGAYRLDTEAFF
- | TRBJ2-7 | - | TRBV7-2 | TGTGCCAGCAGCGTGACTTTGGGGGGCGAGCAGTACTTC | CASSVTLGGEQYF
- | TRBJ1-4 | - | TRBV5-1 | TGCGCCAGCAGCCAGGGGCTAACTAATGAAAAACTGTTTTTT | CASSQGLTNEKLFF
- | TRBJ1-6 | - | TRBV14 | TGTGCCAGCAGCCCCTCGTGGTCGGGCTTTTCACCCCTCCACTTT | CASSPSWSGFSPLHF
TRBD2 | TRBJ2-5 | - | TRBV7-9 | TGTGCCAGCAGCGGCCGACTAGCGGGGGGGCCGGAGACCCAGTACTTC | CASSGRLAGGPETQYF
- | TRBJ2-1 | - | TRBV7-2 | TGTGCCAGCAGCCTAAGCTCAGATGGCGAGCAGTTCTTC | CASSLSSDGEQFF
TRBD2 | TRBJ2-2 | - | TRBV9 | TGTGCCAGCAGCGACGAACGGGAGGCGAACACCGGGGAGCTGTTTTTT | CASSDEREANTGELFF
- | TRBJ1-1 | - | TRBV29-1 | TGCAGCGTTGATGGGCCCGCTGAAGCTTTCTTT | CSVDGPAEAFF
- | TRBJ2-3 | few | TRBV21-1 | TGTGCCAGCAGCGGCGGGGGGGCCTTAGGCACAGATACGCAGTATTTT | CASSGGGALGTDTQYF
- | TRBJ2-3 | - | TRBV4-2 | TGTGCCAGCAGCCAAGAGAACTCAGGTCCGGGCTACACAGATACGCAGTATTTT | CASSQENSGPGYTDTQYF
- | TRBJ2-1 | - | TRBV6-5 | TGTGCCAGCAGTTACTCCGGGGTCTCCTACAATGAGCAGTTCTTC | CASSYSGVSYNEQFF
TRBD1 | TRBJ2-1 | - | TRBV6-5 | TGTGCCAGCAGTTACCTGACAGGGGCCCCCTACAATGAGCAGTTCTTC | CASSYLTGAPYNEQFF
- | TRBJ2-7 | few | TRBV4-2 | TGTGCCAGCAGCCAAAGGGGATCGGGCGAGCAGTACTTC | CASSQRGSGEQYF
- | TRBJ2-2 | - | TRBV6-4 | TGTGCCAGCAGGCGCAATCTAGACACCGGGGAGCTGTTTTTT | CASRRNLDTGELFF
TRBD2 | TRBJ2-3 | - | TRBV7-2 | TGTGCCAGCAGCCTCAACCAGCGGGGGGGCACAGATACGCAGTATTTT | CASSLNQRGGTDTQYF
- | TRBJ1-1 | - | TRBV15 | TGTGCCACCAGCAGAGATCAGGGTCAAAAAGCTTTCTTT | CATSRDQGQKAFF
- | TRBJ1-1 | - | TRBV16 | TGTGCCAGCAGCCAAACGCAGGTTTATGAAGCTTTCTTT | CASSQTQVYEAFF
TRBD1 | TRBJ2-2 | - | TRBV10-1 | TGCGCCAGCACCCAGGGGGCGCAAACCGGGGAGCTGTTTTTT | CASTQGAQTGELFF
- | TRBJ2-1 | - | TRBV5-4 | TGTGCCAGCAGCTTGGCCCTGGAGAATGAGCAGTTCTTC | CASSLALENEQFF
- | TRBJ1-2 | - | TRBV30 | TGTGCCTGGAGTGGGTACAACTATGGCTACACCTTC | CAWSGYNYGYTF
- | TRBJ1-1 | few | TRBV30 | TGTGCCTGGTCCAGGCAGGGAGATACTGAAGCTTTCTTT | CAWSRQGDTEAFF
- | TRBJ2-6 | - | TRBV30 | TGTGCCTGGACTTCTTACTCTGGGGCCAACGTCCTGACTTTC | CAWTSYSGANVLTF
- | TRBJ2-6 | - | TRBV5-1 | TGCGCCAGCAGTGCACAAGCCACTGGGGCCAACGTCCTGACTTTC | CASSAQATGANVLTF
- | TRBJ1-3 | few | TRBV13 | TGTGCCAGCAGCTTACAGGGTGGAAACACCATATATTTT | CASSLQGGNTIYF
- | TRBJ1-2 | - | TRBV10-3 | TGTGCCATCAGTGAGTCGCGGGTGGCAGCCTATGGCTACACCTTC | CAISESRVAAYGYTF
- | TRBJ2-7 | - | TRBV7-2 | TGTGCCAGCAGCCCCCGGGACCGCGCCTGGGAGCAGTACTTC | CASSPRDRAWEQYF
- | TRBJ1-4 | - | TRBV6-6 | TGTGCCAGCAGTTACGGCCAATTAAATGAAAAACTGTTTTTT | CASSYGQLNEKLFF
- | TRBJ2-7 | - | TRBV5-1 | TGCGCCAGCAGCTCCCTGCCAGGTAGCTCCTACGAGCAGTACTTC | CASSSLPGSSYEQYF
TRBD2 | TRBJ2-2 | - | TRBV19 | TGTGCCAGTAGCTCCCCGGGGGGGCGGACCGGGGAGCTGTTTTTT | CASSSPGGRTGELFF
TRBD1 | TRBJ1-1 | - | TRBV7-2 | TGTGCCAGCAGCCGACAGGGCTCCGAAGCTTTCTTT | CASSRQGSEAFF
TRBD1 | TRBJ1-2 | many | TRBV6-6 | TGTGCCAGCAGACTCCCGGGACAGGGGGCGCGGGGCTACACCTTC | CASRLPGQGARGYTF
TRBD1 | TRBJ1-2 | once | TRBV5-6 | TGTGCCAGCAGCTTTGGCCAGACAGGGGACTATGGCTACACCTTC | CASSFGQTGDYGYTF
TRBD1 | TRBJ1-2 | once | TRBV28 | TGTGCCAGCAGGACCGGGACAGGGTTTTTCTATGGCTACACCTTC | CASRTGTGFFYGYTF
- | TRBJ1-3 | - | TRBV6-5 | TGTGCCAGCAGTTACGGTCCCTCCAGGTCTGGAAACACCATATATTTT | CASSYGPSRSGNTIYF
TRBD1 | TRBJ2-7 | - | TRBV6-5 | TGTGCCAGCAGCCAGGGACAGGGCAGAGGCGAGCAGTACTTC | CASSQGQGRGEQYF
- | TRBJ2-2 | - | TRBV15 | TGTGCCACCAGCAGAGGAGGGAGCGGAAGAAACACCGGGGAGCTGTTTTTT | CATSRGGSGRNTGELFF
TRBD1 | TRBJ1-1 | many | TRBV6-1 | TGTGCCAGCAGGGACAGGGCCCCCACTGAAGCTTTCTTT | CASRDRAPTEAFF
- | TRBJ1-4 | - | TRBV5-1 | TGCGCCAGCAGCTTGGGGCAGGGTAATGAAAAACTGTTTTTT | CASSLGQGNEKLFF
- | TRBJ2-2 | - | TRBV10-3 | TGTGCCATCAGGTTGGAGGGCGTCGGGGAGCTGTTTTTT | CAIRLEGVGELFF
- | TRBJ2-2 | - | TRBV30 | TGTGCCTGGAGTCAGGGGGGGACTTTTAACACCGGGGAGCTGTTTTTT | CAWSQGGTFNTGELFF
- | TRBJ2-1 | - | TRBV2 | TGTGCCAGCAGTGACGGGGAAGCAGAGCAGTTCTTC | CASSDGEAEQFF
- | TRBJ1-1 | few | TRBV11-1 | TGTGCCAGCAGAAATCAAGGCCCTCGCGCTGAAGCTTTCTTT | CASRNQGPRAEAFF
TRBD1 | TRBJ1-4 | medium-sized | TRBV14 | TGTGCCAGCAGCCGAGGCCGGGACAGGGGGAGAACTAATGAAAAACTGTTTTTT | CASSRGRDRGRTNEKLFF
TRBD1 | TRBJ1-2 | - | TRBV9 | TGTGCCAGCAGCGTAGGAGGACAGGGGCGTCCGGGTGGCTACACCTTC | CASSVGGQGRPGGYTF
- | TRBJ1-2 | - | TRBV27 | TGTGCCAGCAGCCGGAGCAGGGGTTATGGCTACACCTTC | CASSRSRGYGYTF
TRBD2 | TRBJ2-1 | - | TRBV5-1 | TGCGCCAGCAGCTTTGGGGGAGGGTCATACAATGAGCAGTTCTTC | CASSFGGGSYNEQFF
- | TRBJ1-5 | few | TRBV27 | TGTGCCAGCAGGTGGGGAGGACGGTATAGCAATCAGCCCCAGCATTTT | CASRWGGRYSNQPQHF
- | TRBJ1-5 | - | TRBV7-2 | TGTGCCAGCAGCCGCAGGGACGGTCAGCCCCAGCATTTT | CASSRRDGQPQHF
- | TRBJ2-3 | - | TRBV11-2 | TGTGCCAGCAGCTTAAGGTCCGGGTCCACAGATACGCAGTATTTT | CASSLRSGSTDTQYF
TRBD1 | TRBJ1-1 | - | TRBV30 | TGTGCCTGGAGTGTGACAGGGTCTGAAGCTTTCTTT | CAWSVTGSEAFF
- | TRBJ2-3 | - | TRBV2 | TGTGCCAGCAGTGAAGGCTATACGCAGTATTTT | CASSEGYTQYF
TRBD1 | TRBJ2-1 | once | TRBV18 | TGTGCCAGCTCACGATCCAGATCGCCGGGACAGGGCTCCTACAATGAGCAGTTCTTC | CASSRSRSPGQGSYNEQFF